These 2 T cell receptor beta chains were sequenced from one sample in a study of OX40 agonist ivuxolimab in advanced cancers. Libraries were prepared by immunoSEQ multiplex PCR; TCRdb keeps only in-frame clonotypes and omits some of them. Among around 65,000 clones listed, just over 90% were seen once. Specimen: CD4+ or CD8+ T cells sorted from blood, collected in a trial of the OX40 agonist ivuxolimab. These receptors all stem from an adult with an advanced solid tumor such as melanoma, head and neck, liver or kidney cancer.

This clone was recorded once. The chain links TRBV6-5 to TRBJ1-5, with D maybe TRBD1 (5 bases). The CDR3 is made up of 15 amino acids. V was clipped by 5 bases and J by 0 bases, with 11 bases between them. The germline gives CDR1 MNHEY, CDR2 SVGAGI. CDR3 region: CASSPDSYSNQPQHF. DNA for the CDR3: TGTGCCAGCAGTCCCGACAGCTATAGCAATCAGCCCCAGCATTTT.

V is TRBV10-3 and J is TRBJ1-2; 9 bases match TRBD1. After removal of 4 bases from V and 5 bases from J, the junction contained 8 bases not matched to a gene. CDR1 is ENHRY and CDR2 is SYGVKD in the germline V gene. The CDR3 spans 15 residues. The CDR3 nucleotides are TGTGCCATCAGTGGTAAAACAGGGGGCTCATATGGCTACACCTTC. Translating gives CAISGKTGGSYGYTF.